Listed below are T cell receptor beta chains from one sample, sequenced in a study of blood T cells in healthy people across ages. Using its own MiXCR run on the 5' RACE reads, TCRdb lists one record per CDR3 protein. The sample records hundreds of thousands of distinct CDR3 sequences, about 42% being singletons. Sequencing was performed on blood. Source of these receptors: a woman aged 55 to 70 in good health. The CDR3 runs from the conserved cysteine through the conserved F or W. The D gene is left open where the match is weak. For some rows the clone size is stated as once, few or many, or as a class when expanded; others skip it.

j_call: TRBJ1-4
d_call: -
clone_size: few
v_call: TRBV10-3
cdr3_aa: CAISESTSTNEKLFF
cdr3_nt: TGTGCCATCAGTGAGTCGACGTCAACTAATGAAAAACTGTTTTTT

j_call: TRBJ2-5
d_call: -
clone_size: many
v_call: TRBV29-1
cdr3_aa: CSSNRGGGQETQYF
cdr3_nt: TGCAGCTCGAACCGCGGAGGGGGCCAAGAGACCCAGTACTTC

j_call: TRBJ2-1
d_call: TRBD1
clone_size: many
v_call: TRBV24-1
cdr3_aa: CATSGTGLYNEQFF
cdr3_nt: TGTGCCACCTCCGGGACAGGGCTCTACAATGAGCAGTTCTTC

j_call: TRBJ2-5
d_call: TRBD1
clone_size: few
v_call: TRBV29-1
cdr3_aa: CSVEGGDRGYF
cdr3_nt: TGCAGCGTTGAAGGGGGGGACAGGGGGTACTTC

j_call: TRBJ2-1
d_call: TRBD2
clone_size: -
v_call: TRBV3-1
cdr3_aa: CASSQDGLAKSEQFF
cdr3_nt: TGTGCCAGCAGCCAAGACGGACTAGCTAAGTCTGAGCAGTTCTTC

j_call: TRBJ1-2
d_call: -
clone_size: -
v_call: TRBV10-3
cdr3_aa: CAALGVDGYTF
cdr3_nt: TGTGCCGCCCTCGGGGTGGACGGCTACACCTTC

j_call: TRBJ2-1
d_call: -
clone_size: -
v_call: TRBV6-6
cdr3_aa: CASSRQLDNEQFF
cdr3_nt: TGTGCCAGCAGTCGACAGCTTGACAATGAGCAGTTCTTC

j_call: TRBJ1-5
d_call: -
clone_size: -
v_call: TRBV7-2
cdr3_aa: CASSLNGGVSNQPQHF
cdr3_nt: TGTGCCAGCAGCTTAAATGGAGGGGTTAGCAATCAGCCCCAGCATTTT

j_call: TRBJ1-5
d_call: -
clone_size: -
v_call: TRBV28
cdr3_aa: CASMVLGQPQHF
cdr3_nt: TGTGCCAGCATGGTGCTGGGTCAGCCCCAGCATTTT

j_call: TRBJ2-5
d_call: -
clone_size: few
v_call: TRBV5-6
cdr3_aa: CASRTRRGTQYF
cdr3_nt: TGTGCCAGCAGGACCCGCAGGGGGACCCAGTACTTC

j_call: TRBJ2-5
d_call: -
clone_size: -
v_call: TRBV19
cdr3_aa: CASSIAATGLYQETQYF
cdr3_nt: TGTGCCAGTAGTATAGCGGCAACGGGACTCTACCAAGAGACCCAGTACTTC

j_call: TRBJ1-1
d_call: TRBD1
clone_size: few
v_call: TRBV2
cdr3_aa: CASRSSDRGNEAFF
cdr3_nt: TGTGCCAGCAGATCGAGTGACAGGGGCAATGAAGCTTTCTTT

j_call: TRBJ2-3
d_call: -
clone_size: -
v_call: TRBV9
cdr3_aa: CASSVEGQRTDTQYF
cdr3_nt: TGTGCCAGCAGCGTAGAGGGGCAGAGGACAGATACGCAGTATTTT

j_call: TRBJ2-5
d_call: -
clone_size: -
v_call: TRBV20-1
cdr3_aa: CSAPDGLVLSNEQYF
cdr3_nt: TGCAGTGCGCCAGATGGCCTAGTTCTGAGCAATGAGCAGTACTTC

j_call: TRBJ2-7
d_call: -
clone_size: once
v_call: TRBV5-1
cdr3_aa: CASSSQTENEQYF
cdr3_nt: TGCGCCAGCAGCTCACAGACGGAAAACGAGCAGTACTTC

j_call: TRBJ2-1
d_call: TRBD2
clone_size: -
v_call: TRBV5-1
cdr3_aa: CASSLGRERGEQFF
cdr3_nt: TGCGCCAGCAGCTTGGGGCGGGAGCGCGGTGAGCAGTTCTTC

j_call: TRBJ2-3
d_call: -
clone_size: once
v_call: TRBV12-3/TRBV12-4
cdr3_aa: CASTSLTGTTDTQYF
cdr3_nt: TGTGCCAGCACCTCACTAACAGGGACCACAGATACGCAGTATTTT

j_call: TRBJ1-2
d_call: -
clone_size: -
v_call: TRBV25-1
cdr3_aa: CASSDVGVGYGYTF
cdr3_nt: TGTGCCAGCAGTGATGTGGGGGTTGGCTATGGCTACACCTTC

j_call: TRBJ2-5
d_call: -
clone_size: few
v_call: TRBV10-2
cdr3_aa: CASSFQLIGETQYF
cdr3_nt: TGCGCCAGCTCTTTTCAACTAATCGGAGAGACCCAGTACTTC

j_call: TRBJ2-1
d_call: TRBD2
clone_size: -
v_call: TRBV10-2
cdr3_aa: CASSESGGRGNEQFF
cdr3_nt: TGCGCCAGCAGTGAGTCTGGCGGGAGAGGGAATGAGCAGTTCTTC

j_call: TRBJ2-1
d_call: -
clone_size: -
v_call: TRBV20-1
cdr3_aa: CSALVGQLNEQFF
cdr3_nt: TGCAGTGCCCTTGTGGGCCAGTTAAATGAGCAGTTCTTC

j_call: TRBJ2-3
d_call: TRBD2
clone_size: few
v_call: TRBV3-1
cdr3_aa: CASSPAGAIAGLDTQYF
cdr3_nt: TGTGCCAGCAGCCCAGCGGGTGCAATAGCGGGGTTAGATACGCAGTATTTT

j_call: TRBJ2-7
d_call: -
clone_size: -
v_call: TRBV14
cdr3_aa: CASSQGLPADEQYF
cdr3_nt: TGTGCCAGCAGCCAGGGCCTCCCGGCGGATGAGCAGTACTTC

j_call: TRBJ1-2
d_call: TRBD1
clone_size: few
v_call: TRBV29-1
cdr3_aa: CSVDETGGWGYTF
cdr3_nt: TGCAGCGTTGATGAGACAGGGGGTTGGGGCTACACCTTC

j_call: TRBJ2-5
d_call: -
clone_size: -
v_call: TRBV18
cdr3_aa: CASSPLRVQQETQYF
cdr3_nt: TGTGCCAGCTCACCACTCAGGGTCCAGCAAGAGACCCAGTACTTC

j_call: TRBJ2-1
d_call: TRBD2
clone_size: -
v_call: TRBV11-2
cdr3_aa: CAEAGARWNEQFF
cdr3_nt: TGTGCCGAAGCGGGGGCCCGCTGGAATGAGCAGTTCTTC

j_call: TRBJ2-2
d_call: TRBD2
clone_size: few
v_call: TRBV6-6
cdr3_aa: CASSRTSGIGSGELFF
cdr3_nt: TGTGCCAGCAGCCGGACTAGCGGGATAGGCTCCGGGGAGCTGTTTTTT

j_call: TRBJ1-1
d_call: -
clone_size: -
v_call: TRBV5-1
cdr3_aa: CASSPLGGTRVTEAFF
cdr3_nt: TGCGCCAGCAGCCCCTTGGGGGGGACCCGGGTCACTGAAGCTTTCTTT

j_call: TRBJ2-7
d_call: TRBD1
clone_size: few
v_call: TRBV6-5
cdr3_aa: CASSYGTDQYF
cdr3_nt: TGTGCCAGCAGTTACGGGACAGATCAGTACTTC

j_call: TRBJ1-5
d_call: TRBD1
clone_size: -
v_call: TRBV3-1
cdr3_aa: CASSRTGTGGEHQPQHF
cdr3_nt: TGTGCCAGCAGCCGTACCGGGACAGGGGGTGAGCATCAGCCCCAGCATTTT